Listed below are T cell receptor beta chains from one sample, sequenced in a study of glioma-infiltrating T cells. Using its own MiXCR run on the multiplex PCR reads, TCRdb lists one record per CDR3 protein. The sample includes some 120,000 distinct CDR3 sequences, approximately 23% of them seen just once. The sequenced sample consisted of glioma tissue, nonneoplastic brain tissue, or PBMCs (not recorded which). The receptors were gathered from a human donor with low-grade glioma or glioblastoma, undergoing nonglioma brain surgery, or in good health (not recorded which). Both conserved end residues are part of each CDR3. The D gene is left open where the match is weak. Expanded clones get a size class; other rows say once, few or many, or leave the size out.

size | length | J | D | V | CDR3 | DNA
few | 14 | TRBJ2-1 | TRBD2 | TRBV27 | CASSARGGGGEQFF | TGTGCCAGCAGCGCCCGTGGGGGGGGGGGTGAGCAGTTCTTC
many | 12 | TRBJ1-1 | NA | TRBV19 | CASRRGNTEAFF | TGTGCCAGTAGGCGAGGAAACACTGAAGCTTTCTTT
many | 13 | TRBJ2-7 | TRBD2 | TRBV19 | CASSYSGSYEQYF | TGTGCCAGTAGCTATAGCGGGAGCTACGAGCAGTACTTC
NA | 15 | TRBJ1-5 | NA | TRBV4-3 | CASSQGRDTNQPQHF | TGCGCCAGCAGCCAAGGCCGGGACACCAATCAGCCCCAGCATTTT
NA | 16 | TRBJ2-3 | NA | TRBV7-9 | CASSLMAAGGTDTQYF | TGTGCCAGCAGCTTAATGGCGGCAGGCGGCACAGATACGCAGTATTTT
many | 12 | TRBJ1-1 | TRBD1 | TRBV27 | CASSFRQGPAFF | TGTGCCAGCAGTTTTCGACAGGGCCCGGCTTTCTTT
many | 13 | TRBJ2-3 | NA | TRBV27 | CASSILSTDTQYF | TGTGCCAGCAGTATACTTAGCACAGATACGCAGTATTTT
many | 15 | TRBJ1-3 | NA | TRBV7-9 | CASSSDKSSGNTIYF | TGTGCCAGCAGCTCCGACAAGAGCTCTGGAAACACCATATATTTT
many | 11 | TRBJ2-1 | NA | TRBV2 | CASSASREQFF | TGTGCCAGCAGTGCCTCTCGGGAGCAGTTCTTC
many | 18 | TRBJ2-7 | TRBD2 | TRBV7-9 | CASSSSGGSGRYSYEQYF | TGTGCCAGCAGCTCCTCCGGGGGTAGCGGGCGCTATTCCTACGAGCAGTACTTC
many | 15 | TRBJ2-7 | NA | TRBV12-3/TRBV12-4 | CASSLGRAWNSEQYF | TGTGCCAGCTCCCTCGGACGGGCATGGAACTCCGAGCAGTACTTC
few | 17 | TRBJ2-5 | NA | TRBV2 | CASSGRIGQGYQETQYF | TGTGCCAGCAGTGGAAGGATTGGGCAGGGGTACCAAGAGACCCAGTACTTC
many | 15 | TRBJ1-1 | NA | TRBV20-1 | CSARLPRGVNTEAFF | TGCAGTGCTAGACTCCCACGAGGGGTGAACACTGAAGCTTTCTTT
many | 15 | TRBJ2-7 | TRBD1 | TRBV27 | CASSISPGTGYEQYF | TGTGCCAGCAGTATCTCGCCCGGGACAGGCTACGAGCAGTACTTC
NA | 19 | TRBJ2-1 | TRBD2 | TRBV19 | CASSIWAGGLGSSYNEQFF | TGTGCCAGTAGTATATGGGCGGGAGGGCTTGGGAGCTCCTACAATGAGCAGTTCTTC
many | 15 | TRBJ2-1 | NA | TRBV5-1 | CASSLAGTKYNEQFF | TGCGCCAGCAGCTTGGCCGGGACAAAGTACAATGAGCAGTTCTTC